Listed below are T cell receptor beta chains from one sample, sequenced in a study of T cells after yellow fever vaccination. Via MiXCR, TCRdb re-called the 5' RACE reads, giving one row per CDR3 protein. The sample lists 450,000 to 600,000 distinct CDR3 sequences, less than 20% occurring once. This material consisted of PBMCs, taken about 5 days after the first yellow fever vaccination. Receptors were obtained from a young man who received the YFV17D yellow fever vaccine. Both conserved end residues are part of each CDR3. D genes are given only for firm matches. Size is stated for part of the rows, as once, few or many counts, or as a class when the clone is expanded.

d_gene	v_gene	abundance	j_gene	CDR3nt	CDR3aa
NA	TRBV4-3	few	TRBJ2-5	TGCGCCGGCAGGTCAGAGACCCAGTACTTC	CAGRSETQYF
NA	TRBV9	few	TRBJ1-1	TGTGCCAGCAGCGTAGCCCCCCTACCCCGGGACGCTGGGGTTGCGAACACTGAAGCTTTCTTT	CASSVAPLPRDAGVANTEAFF
NA	TRBV24-1	few	TRBJ2-2	TGTGCCACCAGTGATACGGGGGGCAACACCGGGGAGCTGTTTTTT	CATSDTGGNTGELFF
NA	TRBV6-1	few	TRBJ1-5	TGTGCCAGCAGACGGAGACAGGGCAATCAGCCCCAGCATTTT	CASRRRQGNQPQHF
NA	TRBV20-1	NA	TRBJ1-2	TGCAGGGGCCCTCGGGGCTACACCTTC	CRGPRGYTF
NA	TRBV4-1	few	TRBJ2-1	TGCGCCAGCAGCCAAGGGACGGCAAACAATGAGCAGTTCTTC	CASSQGTANNEQFF
NA	TRBV20-1	NA	TRBJ2-1	TGCAGTGCTAGAGGGGAATGGACCACCCTGAGCTCCTACAATGAGCAGTTCTTC	CSARGEWTTLSSYNEQFF
NA	TRBV7-2	NA	TRBJ2-7	TGTGCCAGCAGCTTAGCTCCAGGATCCATGAACGAGCAGTACTTC	CASSLAPGSMNEQYF
NA	TRBV12-3/TRBV12-4	NA	TRBJ1-4	TGTGCCAGCAGTTCATCCCGGGACAATCATGAAAAACTGTTTTTT	CASSSSRDNHEKLFF
TRBD1	TRBV6-1	NA	TRBJ2-4	TGTGCCAGCAGTCCCGGGACAGCAAACATTCAGTACTTC	CASSPGTANIQYF
TRBD1	TRBV5-1	many	TRBJ2-1	TGCGCCAGCAGCCTCGGGACAGGGGGCAACAATGAGCAGTTCTTC	CASSLGTGGNNEQFF
TRBD1	TRBV2	NA	TRBJ2-5	TGTGCCAGCAGCGGACAGGGGGCAAGTTTGGAGACCCAGTACTTC	CASSGQGASLETQYF
TRBD1	TRBV12-3/TRBV12-4	NA	TRBJ2-3	TGTGCCAGCAGCCCCGGGACAGCAGTCACAGATACGCAGTATTTT	CASSPGTAVTDTQYF
NA	TRBV5-1	few	TRBJ1-6	TGCGCCAGCAGCCTAGGACGCATCTTGGGTTATTCACCCCTCCACTTT	CASSLGRILGYSPLHF
NA	TRBV12-3/TRBV12-4	NA	TRBJ1-2	TGTGCCAGCAGTTTGGTGGCTAACTATGGCTACACCTTC	CASSLVANYGYTF
NA	TRBV5-1	few	TRBJ1-1	TGCGCCAGCAGCCCGAAGAGGGCAAGCACTGAAGCTTTCTTT	CASSPKRASTEAFF
NA	TRBV3-1	few	TRBJ2-1	TGTGCCAGCAGCCAAGTGGAGGGGGCCGTTACCTACAATGAGCAGTTCTTC	CASSQVEGAVTYNEQFF